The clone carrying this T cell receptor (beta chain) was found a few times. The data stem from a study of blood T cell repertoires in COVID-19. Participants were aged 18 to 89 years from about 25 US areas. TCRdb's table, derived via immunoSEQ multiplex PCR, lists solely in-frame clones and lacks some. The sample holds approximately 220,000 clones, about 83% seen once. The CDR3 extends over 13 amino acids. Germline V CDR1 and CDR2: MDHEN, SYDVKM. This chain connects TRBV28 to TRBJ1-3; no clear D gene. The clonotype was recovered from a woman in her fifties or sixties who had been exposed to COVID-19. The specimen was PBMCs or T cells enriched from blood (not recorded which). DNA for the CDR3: TGTGGGGCAGGATCATTCTCTGGAAACACCATATATTTT. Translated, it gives CGAGSFSGNTIYF.